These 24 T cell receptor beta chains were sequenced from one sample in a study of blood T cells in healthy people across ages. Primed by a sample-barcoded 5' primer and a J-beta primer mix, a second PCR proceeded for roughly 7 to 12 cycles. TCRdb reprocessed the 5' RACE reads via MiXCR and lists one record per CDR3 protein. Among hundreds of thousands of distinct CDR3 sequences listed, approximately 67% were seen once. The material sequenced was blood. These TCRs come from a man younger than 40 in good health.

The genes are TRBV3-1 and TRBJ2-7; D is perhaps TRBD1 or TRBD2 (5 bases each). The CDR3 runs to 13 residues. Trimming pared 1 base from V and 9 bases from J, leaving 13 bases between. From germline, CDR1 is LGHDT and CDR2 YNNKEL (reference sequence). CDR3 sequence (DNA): TGTGCCAGCAGCCAAGGGCTTCCGGGACCGCAGTACTTC. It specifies CASSQGLPGPQYF.

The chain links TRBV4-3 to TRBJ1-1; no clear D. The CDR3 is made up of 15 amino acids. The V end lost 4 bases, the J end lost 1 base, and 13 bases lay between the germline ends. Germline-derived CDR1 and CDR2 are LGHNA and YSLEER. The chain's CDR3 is CASSPLTTPNTEAFF. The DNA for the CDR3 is TGCGCCAGCAGCCCCCTTACCACACCGAACACTGAAGCTTTCTTT.

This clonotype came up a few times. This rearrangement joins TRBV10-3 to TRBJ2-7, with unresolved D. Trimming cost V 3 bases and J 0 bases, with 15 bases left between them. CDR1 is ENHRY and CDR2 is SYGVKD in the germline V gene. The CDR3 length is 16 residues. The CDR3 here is CAISETQQQVSYEQYF. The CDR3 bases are TGTGCCATCAGTGAAACTCAACAGCAAGTCTCCTACGAGCAGTACTTC.

CDR3 amino acids: CASSLDRARYGYTF. The CDR3 nucleotides read TGTGCCAGCAGCCTCGACAGGGCGAGATATGGCTACACCTTC. The V and J genes are TRBV7-9 and TRBJ1-2; 7 positions match TRBD1. The V segment lost 5 bases and the J segment 5 bases; nucleotides outside the gene matches: 8. Germline loops: CDR1 SEHNR, CDR2 FQNEAQ (reference sequence). This CDR3 is 14 amino acids long.

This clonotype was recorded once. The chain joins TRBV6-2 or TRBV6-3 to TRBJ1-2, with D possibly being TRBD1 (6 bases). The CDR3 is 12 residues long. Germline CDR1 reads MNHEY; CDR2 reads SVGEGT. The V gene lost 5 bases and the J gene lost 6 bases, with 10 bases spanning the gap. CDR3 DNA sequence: TGTGCCAGCAGTAGGGGGGGAGATGGCTACACCTTC. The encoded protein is CASSRGGDGYTF.

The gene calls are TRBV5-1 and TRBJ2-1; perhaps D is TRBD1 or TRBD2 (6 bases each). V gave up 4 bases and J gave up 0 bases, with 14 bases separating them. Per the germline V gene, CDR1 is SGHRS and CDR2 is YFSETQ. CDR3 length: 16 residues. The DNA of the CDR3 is TGCGCCAGCAGCCCGGGGGACACAAGCTCCTACAATGAGCAGTTCTTC. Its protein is CASSPGDTSSYNEQFF.

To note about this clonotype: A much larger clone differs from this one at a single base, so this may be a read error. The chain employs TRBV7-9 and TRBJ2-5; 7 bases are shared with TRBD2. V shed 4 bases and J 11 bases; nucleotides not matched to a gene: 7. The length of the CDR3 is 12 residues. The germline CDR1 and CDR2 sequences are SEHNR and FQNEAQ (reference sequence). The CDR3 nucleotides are TGTGCCAGCAGCTCAGAGAAGGGACTACAGTACTTC. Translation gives CASSSEKGLQYF.

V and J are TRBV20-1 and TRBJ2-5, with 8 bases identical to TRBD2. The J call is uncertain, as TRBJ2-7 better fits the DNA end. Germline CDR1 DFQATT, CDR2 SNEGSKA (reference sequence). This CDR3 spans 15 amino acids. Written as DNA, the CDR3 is TGCAGTGCTAGAGATCGGGAGCGGGGGCCCTACGAGCAGTACTTC. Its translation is CSARDRERGPYEQYF.

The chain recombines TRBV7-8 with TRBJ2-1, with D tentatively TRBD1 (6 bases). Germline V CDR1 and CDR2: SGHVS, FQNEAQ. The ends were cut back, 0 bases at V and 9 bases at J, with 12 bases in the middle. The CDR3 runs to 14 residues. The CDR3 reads CASSLAKGVGEQFF. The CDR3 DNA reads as TGTGCCAGCAGCTTAGCGAAGGGGGTGGGTGAGCAGTTCTTC.

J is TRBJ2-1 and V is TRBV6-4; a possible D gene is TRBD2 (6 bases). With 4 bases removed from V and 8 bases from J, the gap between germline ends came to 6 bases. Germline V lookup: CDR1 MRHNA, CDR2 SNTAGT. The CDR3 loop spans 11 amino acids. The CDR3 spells CASSAGDEQFF. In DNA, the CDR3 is TGTGCCAGCAGTGCGGGGGATGAGCAGTTCTTC.

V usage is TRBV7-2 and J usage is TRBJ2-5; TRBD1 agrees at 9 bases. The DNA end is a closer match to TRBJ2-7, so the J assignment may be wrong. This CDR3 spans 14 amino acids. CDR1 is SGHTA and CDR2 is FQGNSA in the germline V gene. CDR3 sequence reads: CASSITTGGGEQYF. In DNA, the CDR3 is TGTGCCAGCAGCATAACAACAGGGGGCGGCGAGCAGTACTTC.

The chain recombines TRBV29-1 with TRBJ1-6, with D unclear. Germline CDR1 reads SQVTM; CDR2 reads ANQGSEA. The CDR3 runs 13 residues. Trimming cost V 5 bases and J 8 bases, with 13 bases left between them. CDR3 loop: CSVRTNVDSPLHF. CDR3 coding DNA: TGCAGCGTTCGTACGAATGTGGATTCACCCCTCCACTTT.

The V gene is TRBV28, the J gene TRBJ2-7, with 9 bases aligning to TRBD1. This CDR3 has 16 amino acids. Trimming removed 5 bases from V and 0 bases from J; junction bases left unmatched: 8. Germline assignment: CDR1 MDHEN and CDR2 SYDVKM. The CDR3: CASSTRTGAFSYEQYF. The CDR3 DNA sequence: TGTGCCAGCAGTACACGGACAGGGGCATTCTCCTACGAGCAGTACTTC.

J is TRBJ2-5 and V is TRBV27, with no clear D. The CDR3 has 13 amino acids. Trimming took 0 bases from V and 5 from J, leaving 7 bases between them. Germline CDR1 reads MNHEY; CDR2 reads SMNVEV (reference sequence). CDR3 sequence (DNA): TGTGCCAGCAGTTTATCGAATTCTGAGACCCAGTACTTC. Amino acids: CASSLSNSETQYF.

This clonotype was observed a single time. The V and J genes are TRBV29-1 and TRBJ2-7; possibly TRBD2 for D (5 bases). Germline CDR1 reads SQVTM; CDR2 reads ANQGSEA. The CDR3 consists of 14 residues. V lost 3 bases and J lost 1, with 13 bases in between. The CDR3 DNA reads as TGCAGCGTTGAGTCCAGTGGGAGTTCCTACGAGCAGTACTTC. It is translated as CSVESSGSSYEQYF.

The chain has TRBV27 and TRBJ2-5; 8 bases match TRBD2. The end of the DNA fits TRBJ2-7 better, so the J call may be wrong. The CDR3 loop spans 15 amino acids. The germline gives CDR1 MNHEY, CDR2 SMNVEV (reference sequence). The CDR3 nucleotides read TGTGCCAGCGCCCACGGGGGGGTTTTCGCCTACGAGCAGTACTTC. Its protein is CASAHGGVFAYEQYF.

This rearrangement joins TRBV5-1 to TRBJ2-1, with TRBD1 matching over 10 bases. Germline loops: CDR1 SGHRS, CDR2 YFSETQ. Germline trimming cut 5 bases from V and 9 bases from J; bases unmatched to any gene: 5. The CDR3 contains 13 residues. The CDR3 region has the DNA TGCGCCAGCAGAGACAGGGGGCTCAGTGAGCAGTTCTTC. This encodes CASRDRGLSEQFF. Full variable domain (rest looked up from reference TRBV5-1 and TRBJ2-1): KAGVTQTPRYLIKTRGQQVTLSCSPISGHRSVSWYQQTPGQGLQFLFEYFSETQRNKGNFPGRFSGRQFSNSRSEMNVSTLELGDSALYLCASRDRGLSEQFFGPGTRLTVL.

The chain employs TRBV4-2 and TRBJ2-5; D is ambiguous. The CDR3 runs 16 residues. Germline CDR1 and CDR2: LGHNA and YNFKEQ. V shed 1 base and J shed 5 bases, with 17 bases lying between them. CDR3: CASSQVVALDGETQYF. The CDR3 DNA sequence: TGTGCCAGCAGCCAAGTGGTAGCCCTAGATGGGGAGACCCAGTACTTC.

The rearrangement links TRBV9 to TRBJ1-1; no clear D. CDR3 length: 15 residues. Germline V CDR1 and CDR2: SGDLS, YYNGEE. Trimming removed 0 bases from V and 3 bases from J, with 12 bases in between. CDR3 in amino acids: CASSVAPGRDTEAFF. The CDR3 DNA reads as TGTGCCAGCAGCGTAGCTCCGGGAAGGGACACTGAAGCTTTCTTT.

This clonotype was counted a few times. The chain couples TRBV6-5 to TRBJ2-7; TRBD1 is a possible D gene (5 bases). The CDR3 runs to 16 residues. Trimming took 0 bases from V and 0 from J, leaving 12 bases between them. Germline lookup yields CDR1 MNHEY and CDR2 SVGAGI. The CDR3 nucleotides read TGTGCCAGCAGTTACTCTAGTCAGGGAAGCTCCTACGAGCAGTACTTC. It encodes CASSYSSQGSSYEQYF.

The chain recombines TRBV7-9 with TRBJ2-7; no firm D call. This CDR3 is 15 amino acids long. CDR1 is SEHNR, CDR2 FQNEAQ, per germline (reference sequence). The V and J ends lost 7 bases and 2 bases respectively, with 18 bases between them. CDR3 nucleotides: TGTGCCAGCACCTCCCAAGGCCAGGAGCCCTACGAGCAGTACTTC. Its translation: CASTSQGQEPYEQYF.

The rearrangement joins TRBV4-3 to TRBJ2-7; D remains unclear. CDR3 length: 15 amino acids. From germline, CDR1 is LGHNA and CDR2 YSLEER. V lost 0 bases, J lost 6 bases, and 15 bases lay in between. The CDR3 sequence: CASSQDSIGRFEQYF. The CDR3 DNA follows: TGCGCCAGCAGCCAAGATAGTATCGGAAGGTTCGAGCAGTACTTC.

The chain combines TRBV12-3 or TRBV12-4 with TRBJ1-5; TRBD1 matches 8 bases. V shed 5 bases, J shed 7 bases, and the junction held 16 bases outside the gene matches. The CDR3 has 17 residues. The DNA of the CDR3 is TGTGCCAGCAGTCCCTATCCGGGACAGGCTTTGGGGCAGCCCCAGCATTTT. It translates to CASSPYPGQALGQPQHF.

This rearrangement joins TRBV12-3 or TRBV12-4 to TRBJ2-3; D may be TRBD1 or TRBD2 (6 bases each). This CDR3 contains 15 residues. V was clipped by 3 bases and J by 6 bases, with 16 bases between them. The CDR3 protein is CASSLEGGKADTQYF. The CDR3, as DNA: TGTGCCAGCAGTTTGGAGGGGGGCAAGGCGGATACGCAGTATTTT.